What follows are 21 T cell receptor beta chains derived from one specimen sequenced in a study of glioma-infiltrating T cells. Amplification of TCR alpha and beta CDR3 regions from RNA used iRepertoire nested multiplex PCR. From the multiplex PCR reads, TCRdb called clonotypes with MiXCR, one entry per CDR3 protein. The data show more than 90,000 distinct CDR3 sequences, 35% to 45% seen once. The sample consisted of glioma tissue, nonneoplastic brain tissue, or PBMCs (not recorded which). The receptors originated from a human donor with low-grade glioma or glioblastoma, undergoing nonglioma brain surgery, or in good health (not recorded which).

This clonotype showed up many times. The chain has TRBV18 and TRBJ1-1; D might be TRBD1 (6 bases). Trimming stripped 4 bases from V and 3 bases from J, with 21 bases between. This CDR3 has 17 amino acids. The germline CDR1 and CDR2 sequences are KGHSH and LQKENI. CDR3 region: CASSRSPVRGSDTEAFF. DNA of the CDR3: TGTGCCAGCTCACGTTCCCCGGTCAGGGGATCGGACACTGAAGCTTTCTTT.

This sequence joins TRBV30 and TRBJ2-5; the match to TRBD1 covers 9 bases. V dropped 0 bases and J dropped 4; count of bases not matched to a gene: 6. The CDR3 is 15 residues long. The germline gives CDR1 GTSNPN, CDR2 SVGIG (reference sequence). The CDR3 region has the DNA TGTGCCTGGAGTGTAAGACAGGGGGTCGGAGAGACCCAGTACTTC. Its translation: CAWSVRQGVGETQYF.

V usage is TRBV7-9 and J usage is TRBJ1-1; TRBD1 aligns across 8 bases. Trimming at V came to 3 bases and at J to 3 bases, leaving 9 bases not matched to a gene. CDR3 length: 16 amino acids. Germline CDR1 and CDR2: SEHNR and FQNEAQ (reference sequence). The CDR3 here is CASSFSRGLRDTEAFF. The CDR3 DNA sequence: TGTGCCAGCAGCTTCAGCAGGGGGCTTCGGGACACTGAAGCTTTCTTT. The whole variable domain, filled in from reference TRBV7-9 and TRBJ1-1, reads DTGVSQNPRHKITKRGQNVTFRCDPISEHNRLYWYRQTLGQGPEFLTYFQNEAQLEKSRLLSDRFSAERPKGSFSTLEIQRTEQGDSAMYLCASSFSRGLRDTEAFFGQGTRLTVV.

In regard to this clonotype: No conserved phenylalanine or tryptophan ends this CDR3, so it is likely a read error. The rearrangement links TRBV6-5 to TRBJ1-2; 7 positions match TRBD1. In germline, CDR1 is MNHEY, CDR2 SVGAGI. The CDR3 covers 13 residues. The CDR3 nucleotides are TGTGCCAGTAGTTCCCAGGGGGTCTATGGCTACACCCTC. It translates to CASSSQGVYGYTL.

In regard to this clonotype: The junction departs from the called germline gene at one end, perhaps through a read error. V and J are TRBV12-3 or TRBV12-4 and TRBJ2-7; D ambiguous. The CDR3 totals 12 residues. CDR3 in DNA: TGTGCTAGCAGTTTAGCTAGAAGCGAGCAGTACTTC. Translation gives CASSLARSEQYF.

As for this clonotype: One end of the junction is discordant with germline, which a read error may explain. The chain has TRBV29-1 and TRBJ2-1; the match to TRBD2 covers 11 bases. Germline CDR1 SQVTM, CDR2 ANQGSEA. This CDR3 has 13 amino acids. This CDR3 is CSVTSGSKYEQSF. As DNA, the CDR3 is TGCAGCGTTACTAGCGGGAGTAAGTACGAGCAGTCCTTC.

There are many counts of this clonotype. The chain couples TRBV2 to TRBJ2-2; 13 bases fit TRBD2. Unmatched junction bases numbered 3, after V lost 6 bases and J lost 5 bases. CDR3 length: 15 amino acids. Germline CDR1 SNHLY, CDR2 FYNNEI. CDR3 loop: CASRGLAGETGELFF. CDR3 in DNA: TGTGCCAGCAGAGGACTAGCGGGGGAGACCGGGGAGCTGTTTTTT. The variable domain in full, completed from reference TRBV2 and TRBJ2-2, reads EPEVTQTPSHQVTQMGQEVILRCVPISNHLYFYWYRQILGQKVEFLVSFYNNEISEKSEIFDDQFSVERPDGSNFTLKIRSTKLEDSAMYFCASRGLAGETGELFFGEGSRLTVL.

The rearrangement joins TRBV19 to TRBJ2-2; D is unclear. CDR3 length: 14 amino acids. Germline V lookup: CDR1 LNHDA, CDR2 SQIVND (reference sequence). The DNA for the CDR3 is TGTGTTAGTAGTTTTCTAGCGAACACCGGGGAGCTGTTTTTT. Amino acids: CVSSFLANTGELFF.

Concerning this clonotype: It may be a read error: a sequence one base away is much more abundant. This rearrangement joins TRBV29-1 to TRBJ2-7, with D hard to call. Germline V gene lookup returns CDR1 SQVTM and CDR2 ANQGSEA. This CDR3 is built from 11 residues. CDR3 sequence reads: CRVEVGYEQYF. In DNA form, the CDR3 reads TGCAGAGTTGAAGTGGGCTACGAGCAGTACTTC.

This clonotype was recorded many times. A much larger clonotype is one base distant, so this may be a read error. The chain is built from TRBV6-4 and TRBJ2-3; 10 nucleotides agree with TRBD2. This CDR3 has 14 residues. Germline V gene sequence: CDR1 MRHNA, CDR2 SNTAGT. The CDR3 nucleotides read TGTGCCAGCAGCTCTAGCGGGGGAACAGATCCGCAGTATTTT. It yields the protein CASSSSGGTDPQYF.

To note about this clonotype: The junction departs from germline at one end; a sequencing error may be responsible. The gene calls are TRBV4-1 and TRBJ2-1; perhaps TRBD2 as D (5 bases). The CDR3 sequence is 14 residues long. Germline V gene lookup returns CDR1 MGHRA and CDR2 YSYEKL. The CDR3 sequence is CDRIQEGVYTEPFF. CDR3 coding DNA: TGCGACCGCATCCAAGAGGGCGTCTACACTGAGCCGTTCTTC.

This clonotype was recorded at least ten times. The J gene is TRBJ2-6, the V gene TRBV24-1; 8 nucleotides agree with TRBD1. CDR3 length: 17 residues. V lost 4 bases, J lost 4 bases, and 8 bases stayed unmatched. CDR1 and CDR2 (germline): KGHDR, SFDVKD. CDR3 coding DNA: TGTGCCACCAGTGAGACAGGGGCTGGCAACGGGGCCAACGTCCTGACTTTC. As protein: CATSETGAGNGANVLTF.

The table lists this clonotype with many counts. V usage is TRBV4-1 and J usage is TRBJ2-2; 12 positions match TRBD2. The CDR3 length is 19 residues. Germline CDR1 reads MGHRA; CDR2 reads YSYEKL. The V and J ends lost 4 bases and 0 bases, in that order; junction bases with no gene match: 9. The CDR3 sequence is CASSPSGRAETANTGELFF. CDR3 sequence (DNA): TGCGCCAGCAGCCCTAGCGGGAGGGCCGAAACCGCGAACACCGGGGAGCTGTTTTTT.

In its sample, this clonotype was seen many times. The chain is built from TRBV7-2 and TRBJ2-7; TRBD2 matches at 10 bases. The CDR3 is made up of 15 amino acids. Germline-derived CDR1 and CDR2 are SGHTA and FQGNSA. V was pared by 0 bases and J by 3 bases, with 2 bases of the junction left unmatched. CDR3 in DNA: TGTGCCAGCAGCTTAGCGGCTAGCGGGAGCTACGAGCAGTACTTC. The encoded protein is CASSLAASGSYEQYF.

On this clonotype: A read error may account for a junction end that differs from germline. This chain joins TRBV27 and TRBJ2-1, with 7 bases aligning to TRBD2. The CDR3 is made up of 16 amino acids. Germline CDR1 MNHEY, CDR2 SMNVEV (reference sequence). DNA of the CDR3: TGTGCAAGCAGTTTAGCATCGGGCGGGGGCTACAATGAGCAGTTCTTC. This translates into CASSLASGGGYNEQFF.

This clonotype was counted many times. The rearrangement joins TRBV2 to TRBJ1-2; D may be TRBD1 (5 bases). Trimming shortened V by 8 bases and J by 4 bases, and 11 bases separated the two germline ends. The CDR3 runs to 12 residues. Germline CDR1 reads SNHLY; CDR2 reads FYNNEI. CDR3 DNA: TGTGCCAGCTCAGCGACAGCCTATGGCTACACCTTC. This gives the protein CASSATAYGYTF.

This clonotype was picked up many times. The V call is TRBV2, the J call TRBJ1-5; perhaps TRBD1 as D (5 bases). This CDR3 spans 17 amino acids. Germline V lookup: CDR1 SNHLY, CDR2 FYNNEI. The V and J ends lost 6 bases and 0 bases respectively, with 18 bases between them. CDR3 nucleotide sequence: TGTGCCAGCAGGGACGCGACAGAAGGGTATAGCAATCAGCCCCAGCATTTT. As protein: CASRDATEGYSNQPQHF.

This clonotype has only one observation. This sequence joins TRBV6-1 and TRBJ2-5; TRBD2 is a possible D gene (6 bases). Germline V gene lookup returns CDR1 MNHNS and CDR2 SASEGT. The CDR3 length is 10 residues. DNA of the CDR3: TGTGGGGACTTCCAAGAGACCCAGTACTTC. Translation gives CGDFQETQYF.

The CDR3: CARRPPDRSINEKLFF. The CDR3 DNA reads TGTGCCAGAAGACCGCCGGACCGATCAATTAATGAAAAACTGTTTTTT. This chain connects TRBV28 to TRBJ1-4; D remains ambiguous. The length of the CDR3 is 16 residues. In germline, CDR1 is MDHEN, CDR2 SYDVKM. V lost 9 bases and J 4 bases, leaving 21 bases between the germline ends.

On this clonotype itself: At one boundary the junction diverges from the germline segment, which might be a read error. V and J are TRBV7-3 and TRBJ2-3, with unresolved D. Per the germline V gene, CDR1 is SGHTA and CDR2 is FQGTGA. CDR3 size: 13 residues. The CDR3: CASSKDVTDTQCF. CDR3 DNA: TGTGCCAGCAGTAAGGACGTCACAGATACGCAGTGTTTT.

J is TRBJ2-1 and V is TRBV15; 11 bases match TRBD2. CDR1 is LNHNV, CDR2 YYDKDF, per germline (reference sequence). The CDR3 consists of 19 residues. J gave up 4 bases and V 0 bases, and 11 bases lay outside the gene matches. DNA for the CDR3: TGTGCCACCAGCAGAGATACCCTAGCGGGAGGAGGGATTTACAATGAGCAGTTCTTC. Amino acid sequence: CATSRDTLAGGGIYNEQFF.